This T cell receptor (beta chain) was documented in a study of OX40 agonist ivuxolimab in advanced cancers. Turning to the study itself: Partial responses were seen in three patients, one with hepatocellular carcinoma and two with cutaneous melanoma.

The junction had 10 bases not matched to a gene; V was cut back by 3 bases and J by 5 bases. CDR3 length: 15 residues. Germline CDR1 and CDR2: MRHNA and SNTAGT. TCRdb keeps only in-frame clones here, not all; method: immunoSEQ multiplex PCR. The repertoire holds about 73,000 clones, with over 80% as singletons. Autoimmune disease history or systemic immunosuppression meant exclusion. J is TRBJ2-7 and V is TRBV6-4; TRBD2 agrees at 7 bases. This material consisted of CD4+ or CD8+ T cells sorted from blood, taken in a trial of the OX40 agonist ivuxolimab. The sequence came from an adult with an advanced solid tumor such as melanoma, head and neck, liver or kidney cancer. CDR3 protein: CASSESGDPSDEQYF. The CDR3 nucleotides read TGTGCCAGCAGTGAGAGCGGGGACCCATCGGACGAGCAGTACTTC.